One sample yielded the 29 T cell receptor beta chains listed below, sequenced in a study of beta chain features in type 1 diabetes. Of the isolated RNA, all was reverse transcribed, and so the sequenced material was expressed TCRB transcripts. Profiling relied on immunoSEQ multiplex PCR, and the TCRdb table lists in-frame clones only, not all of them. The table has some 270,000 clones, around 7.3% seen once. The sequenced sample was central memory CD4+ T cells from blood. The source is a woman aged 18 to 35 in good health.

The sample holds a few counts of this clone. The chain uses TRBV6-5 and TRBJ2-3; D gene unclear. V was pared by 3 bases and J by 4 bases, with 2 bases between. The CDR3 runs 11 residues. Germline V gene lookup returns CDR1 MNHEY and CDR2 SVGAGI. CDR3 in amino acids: CASSYADTQYF. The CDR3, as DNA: TGTGCCAGCAGTTATGCAGATACGCAGTATTTT.

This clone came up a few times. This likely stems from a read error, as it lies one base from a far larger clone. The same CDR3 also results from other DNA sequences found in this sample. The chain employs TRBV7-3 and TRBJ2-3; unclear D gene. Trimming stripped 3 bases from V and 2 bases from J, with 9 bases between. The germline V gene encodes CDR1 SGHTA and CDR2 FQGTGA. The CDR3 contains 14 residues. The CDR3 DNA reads TGTGCCAGCAGCTTGGACGGCAACACAGATACGCAGTATTTT. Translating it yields CASSLDGNTDTQYF.

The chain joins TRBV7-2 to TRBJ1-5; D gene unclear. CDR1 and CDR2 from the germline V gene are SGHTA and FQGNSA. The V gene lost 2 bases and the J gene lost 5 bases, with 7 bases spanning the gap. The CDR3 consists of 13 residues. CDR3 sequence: CASSLRVDQPQHF. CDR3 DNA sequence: TGTGCCAGCAGCTTACGTGTCGATCAGCCCCAGCATTTT.

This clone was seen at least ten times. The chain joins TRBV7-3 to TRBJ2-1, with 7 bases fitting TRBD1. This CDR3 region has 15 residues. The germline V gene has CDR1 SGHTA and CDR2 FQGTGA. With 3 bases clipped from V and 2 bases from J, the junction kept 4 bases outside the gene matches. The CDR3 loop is CASSFRQGAYNEQFF. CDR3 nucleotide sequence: TGTGCCAGCAGCTTCAGGCAGGGGGCCTACAATGAGCAGTTCTTC.

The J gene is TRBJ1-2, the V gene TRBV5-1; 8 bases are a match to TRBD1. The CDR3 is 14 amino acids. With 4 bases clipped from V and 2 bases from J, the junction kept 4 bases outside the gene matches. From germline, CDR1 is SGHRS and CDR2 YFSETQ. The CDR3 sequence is CASSPTGGNYGYTF. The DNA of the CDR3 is TGCGCCAGCAGCCCCACAGGGGGGAACTATGGCTACACCTTC.

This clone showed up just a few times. CDR3 protein: CASSQDWREVTDTQYF. CDR3 coding DNA: TGTGCCAGCAGCCAAGATTGGCGGGAGGTGACAGATACGCAGTATTTT. The chain employs TRBV4-2 and TRBJ2-3, with 8 bases identical to TRBD2. V was clipped by 0 bases and J by 3 bases; unmatched bases: 5. CDR1 is LGHNA, CDR2 YNFKEQ, per germline. There are 16 residues in the CDR3.

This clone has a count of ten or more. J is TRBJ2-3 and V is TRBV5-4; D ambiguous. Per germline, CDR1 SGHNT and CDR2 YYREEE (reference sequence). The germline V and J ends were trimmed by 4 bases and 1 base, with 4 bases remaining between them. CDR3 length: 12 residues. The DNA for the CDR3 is TGTGCCAGCAGCCCACGCACAGATACGCAGTATTTT. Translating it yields CASSPRTDTQYF.

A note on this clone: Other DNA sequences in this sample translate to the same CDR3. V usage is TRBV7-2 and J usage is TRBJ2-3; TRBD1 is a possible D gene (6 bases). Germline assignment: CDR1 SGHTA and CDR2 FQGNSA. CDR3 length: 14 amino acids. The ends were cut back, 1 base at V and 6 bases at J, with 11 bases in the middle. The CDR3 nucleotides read TGTGCCAGCAGCTTAGGTGGGGGCCCGGATACGCAGTATTTT. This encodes CASSLGGGPDTQYF.

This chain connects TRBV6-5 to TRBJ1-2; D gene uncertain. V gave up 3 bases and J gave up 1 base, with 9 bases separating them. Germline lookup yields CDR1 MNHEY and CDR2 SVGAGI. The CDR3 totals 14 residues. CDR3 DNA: TGTGCCAGCAGTTATGACGGAGTTAACTATGGCTACACCTTC. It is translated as CASSYDGVNYGYTF.

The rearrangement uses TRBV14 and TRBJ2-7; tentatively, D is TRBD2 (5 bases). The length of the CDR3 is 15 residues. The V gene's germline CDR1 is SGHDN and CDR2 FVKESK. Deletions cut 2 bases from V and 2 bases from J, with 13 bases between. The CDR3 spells CASSQSSGPAYEQYV. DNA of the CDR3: TGTGCCAGCAGCCAATCCAGCGGACCCGCCTACGAGCAGTACGTC.

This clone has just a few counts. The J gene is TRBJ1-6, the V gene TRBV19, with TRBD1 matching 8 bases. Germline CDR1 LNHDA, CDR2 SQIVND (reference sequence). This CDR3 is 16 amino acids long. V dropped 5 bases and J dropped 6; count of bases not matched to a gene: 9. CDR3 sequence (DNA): TGTGCCAGTAGTGTTCGACAGGGGTGGCGTAATTCACCCCTCCACTTT. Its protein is CASSVRQGWRNSPLHF.

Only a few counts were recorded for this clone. The CDR3 DNA sequence: TGTGCCAGCAGCACACAATCCCCGGGGAATGAGCAGTTCTTC. Residues: CASSTQSPGNEQFF. The V gene is TRBV7-9, the J gene TRBJ2-1; D might be TRBD2 (5 bases). The germline CDR1 and CDR2 sequences are SEHNR and FQNEAQ (reference sequence). Deletions cut 5 bases from V and 7 bases from J, with 15 bases between. The length of the CDR3 is 14 residues.

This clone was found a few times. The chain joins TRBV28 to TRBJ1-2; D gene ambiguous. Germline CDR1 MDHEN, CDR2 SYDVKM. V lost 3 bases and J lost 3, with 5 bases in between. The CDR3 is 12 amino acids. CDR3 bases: TGTGCCAGCAGTTTGATCGACTATGGCTACACCTTC. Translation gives CASSLIDYGYTF.

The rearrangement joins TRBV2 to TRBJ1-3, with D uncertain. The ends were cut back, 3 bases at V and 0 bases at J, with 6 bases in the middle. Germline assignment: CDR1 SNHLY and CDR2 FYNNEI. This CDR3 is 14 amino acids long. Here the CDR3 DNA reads TGTGCCAGCAGTGAGCGATACTCTGGAAACACCATATATTTT. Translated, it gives CASSERYSGNTIYF.

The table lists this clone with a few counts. The CDR3 protein is CALSRSLTEAFF. The CDR3 region has the DNA TGTGCCTTATCCCGGTCACTTACTGAAGCTTTCTTT. V usage is TRBV30 and J usage is TRBJ1-1, with D unresolved. V gave up 7 bases and J gave up 5 bases, with 14 bases separating them. The CDR3 sequence is 12 residues long. The V gene's germline CDR1 is GTSNPN and CDR2 SVGIG (reference sequence).

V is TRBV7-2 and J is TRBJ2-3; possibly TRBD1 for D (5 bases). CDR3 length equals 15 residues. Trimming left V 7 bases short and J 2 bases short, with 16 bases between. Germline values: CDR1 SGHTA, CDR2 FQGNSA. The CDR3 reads CASTQGGQHTDTQYF. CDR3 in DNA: TGTGCCAGCACTCAGGGCGGACAACACACAGATACGCAGTATTTT.

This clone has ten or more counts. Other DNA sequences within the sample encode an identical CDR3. This chain's CDR3 is CASSLARQGQETQYF. The CDR3 region has the DNA TGTGCCAGCAGCTTAGCGAGGCAGGGCCAAGAGACCCAGTACTTC. The rearrangement links TRBV7-9 to TRBJ2-5; maybe TRBD1 (5 bases). CDR3 length equals 15 residues. Trimming left V 0 bases short and J 1 base short, with 9 bases between. Looked up from germline, CDR1 is SEHNR and CDR2 is FQNEAQ (reference sequence).

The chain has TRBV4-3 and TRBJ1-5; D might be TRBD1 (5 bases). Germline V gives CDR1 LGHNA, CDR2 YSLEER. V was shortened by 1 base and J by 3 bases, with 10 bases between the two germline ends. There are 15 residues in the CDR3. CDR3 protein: CASSQGAGDNQPQHF. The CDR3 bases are TGCGCCAGCAGCCAAGGAGCGGGGGACAATCAGCCCCAGCATTTT.

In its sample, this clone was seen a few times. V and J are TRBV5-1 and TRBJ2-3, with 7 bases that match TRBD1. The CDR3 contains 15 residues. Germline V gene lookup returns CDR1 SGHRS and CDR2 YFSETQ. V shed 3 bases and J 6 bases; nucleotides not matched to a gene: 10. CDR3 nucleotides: TGCGCCAGCAGCTCCGGACAGGCTATGGGGGATACGCAGTATTTT. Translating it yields CASSSGQAMGDTQYF.

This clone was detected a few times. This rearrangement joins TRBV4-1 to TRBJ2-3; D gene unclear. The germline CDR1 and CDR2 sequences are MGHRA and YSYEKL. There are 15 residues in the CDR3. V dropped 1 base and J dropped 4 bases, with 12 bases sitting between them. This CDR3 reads CASSQGRKGSDTQYF. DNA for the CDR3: TGCGCCAGCAGCCAAGGCAGGAAAGGCTCAGATACGCAGTATTTT.

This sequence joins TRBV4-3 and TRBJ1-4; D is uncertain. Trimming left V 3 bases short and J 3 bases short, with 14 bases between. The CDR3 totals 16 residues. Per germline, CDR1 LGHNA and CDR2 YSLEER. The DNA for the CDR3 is TGCGCCAGCAGCCACGGGCCACAGCTCTCTAATGAAAAACTGTTTTTT. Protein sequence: CASSHGPQLSNEKLFF.

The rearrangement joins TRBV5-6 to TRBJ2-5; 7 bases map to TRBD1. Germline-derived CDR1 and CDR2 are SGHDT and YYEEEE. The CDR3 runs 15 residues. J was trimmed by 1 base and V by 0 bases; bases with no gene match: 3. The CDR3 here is CASSLATGVQETQYF. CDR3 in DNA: TGTGCCAGCAGCTTGGCCACAGGGGTCCAAGAGACCCAGTACTTC.

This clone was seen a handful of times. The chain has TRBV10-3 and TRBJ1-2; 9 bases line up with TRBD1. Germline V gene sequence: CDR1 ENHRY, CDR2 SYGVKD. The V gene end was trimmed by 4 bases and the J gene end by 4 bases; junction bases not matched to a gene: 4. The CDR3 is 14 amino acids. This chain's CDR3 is CAISGDRGVYGYTF. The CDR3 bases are TGTGCCATCAGTGGCGACAGGGGGGTCTATGGCTACACCTTC.

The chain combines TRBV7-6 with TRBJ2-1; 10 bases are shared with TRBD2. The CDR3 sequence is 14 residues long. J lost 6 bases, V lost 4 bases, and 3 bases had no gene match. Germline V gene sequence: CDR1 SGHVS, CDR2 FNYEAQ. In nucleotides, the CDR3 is TGTGCCAGCAGCTGGGGACTAGCGAGCAATGAGCAGTTCTTC. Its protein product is CASSWGLASNEQFF.

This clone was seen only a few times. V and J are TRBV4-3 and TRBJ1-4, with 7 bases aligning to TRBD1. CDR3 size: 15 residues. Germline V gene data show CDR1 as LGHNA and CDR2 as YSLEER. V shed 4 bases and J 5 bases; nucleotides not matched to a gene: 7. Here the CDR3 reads CASSPRDRANEKLFF. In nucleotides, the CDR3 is TGCGCCAGCAGCCCGCGCGACAGGGCAAATGAAAAACTGTTTTTT.

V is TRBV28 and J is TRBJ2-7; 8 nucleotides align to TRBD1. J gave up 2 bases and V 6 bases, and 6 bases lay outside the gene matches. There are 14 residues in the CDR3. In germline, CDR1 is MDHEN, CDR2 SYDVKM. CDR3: CASRPTGAPYEQYF. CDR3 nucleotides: TGTGCCAGCAGGCCGACAGGGGCACCCTACGAGCAGTACTTC.

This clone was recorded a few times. The CDR3 coding sequence is TGCGCCAGCAGCCAAGCGTTGGGCCACGAGCAGTACTTC. Residues: CASSQALGHEQYF. The chain joins TRBV4-3 to TRBJ2-7; D unresolved. The V end was cut by 1 base, the J end by 5 bases, with 9 bases between. The CDR3 consists of 13 residues. Germline loops: CDR1 LGHNA, CDR2 YSLEER.

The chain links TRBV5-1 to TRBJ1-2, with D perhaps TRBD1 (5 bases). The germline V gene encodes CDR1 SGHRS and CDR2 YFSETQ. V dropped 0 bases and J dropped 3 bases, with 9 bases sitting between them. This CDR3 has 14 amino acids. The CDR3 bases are TGCGCCAGCAGCTTGGGGGACCGGTACTATGGCTACACCTTC. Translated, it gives CASSLGDRYYGYTF.

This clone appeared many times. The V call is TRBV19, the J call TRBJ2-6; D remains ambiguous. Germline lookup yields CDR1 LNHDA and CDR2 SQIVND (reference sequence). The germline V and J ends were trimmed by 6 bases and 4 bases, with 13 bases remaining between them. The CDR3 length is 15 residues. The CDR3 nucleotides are TGTGCCAGTAGCAAATGGGGTTCGGGGGCCAACGTCCTGACTTTC. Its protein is CASSKWGSGANVLTF.